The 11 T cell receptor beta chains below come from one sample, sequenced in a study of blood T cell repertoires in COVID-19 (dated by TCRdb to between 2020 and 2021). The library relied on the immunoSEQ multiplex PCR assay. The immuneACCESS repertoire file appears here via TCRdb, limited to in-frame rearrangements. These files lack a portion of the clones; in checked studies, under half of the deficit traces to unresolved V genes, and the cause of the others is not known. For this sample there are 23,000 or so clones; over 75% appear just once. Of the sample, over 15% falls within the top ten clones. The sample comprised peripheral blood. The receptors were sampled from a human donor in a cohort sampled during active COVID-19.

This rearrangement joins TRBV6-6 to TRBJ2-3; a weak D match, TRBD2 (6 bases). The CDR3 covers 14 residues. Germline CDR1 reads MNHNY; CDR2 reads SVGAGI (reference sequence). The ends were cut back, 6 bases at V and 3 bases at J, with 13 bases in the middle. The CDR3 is CASRRGSSTDTQYF. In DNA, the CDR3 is TGTGCCAGCAGGCGGGGTAGTTCGACAGATACGCAGTATTTT.

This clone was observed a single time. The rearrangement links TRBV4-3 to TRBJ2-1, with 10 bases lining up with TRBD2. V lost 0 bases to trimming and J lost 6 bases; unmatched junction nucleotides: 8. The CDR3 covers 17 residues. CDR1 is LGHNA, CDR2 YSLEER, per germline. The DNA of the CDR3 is TGCGCCAGCAGCCAAGATACTAGCGGGGCGTCACTCAATGAGCAGTTCTTC. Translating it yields CASSQDTSGASLNEQFF.

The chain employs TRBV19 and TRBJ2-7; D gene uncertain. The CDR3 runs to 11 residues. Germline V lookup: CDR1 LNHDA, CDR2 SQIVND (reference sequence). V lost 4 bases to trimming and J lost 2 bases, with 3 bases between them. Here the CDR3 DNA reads TGTGCCAGTAGTACGGCCTACGAGCAGTACTTC. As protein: CASSTAYEQYF.

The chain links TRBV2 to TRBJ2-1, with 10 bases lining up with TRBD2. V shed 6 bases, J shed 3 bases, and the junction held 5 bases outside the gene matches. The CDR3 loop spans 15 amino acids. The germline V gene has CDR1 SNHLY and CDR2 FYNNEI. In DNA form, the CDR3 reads TGTGCCAGCAGCTTACTAGCGGGAAGCTACAATGAGCAGTTCTTC. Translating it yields CASSLLAGSYNEQFF.

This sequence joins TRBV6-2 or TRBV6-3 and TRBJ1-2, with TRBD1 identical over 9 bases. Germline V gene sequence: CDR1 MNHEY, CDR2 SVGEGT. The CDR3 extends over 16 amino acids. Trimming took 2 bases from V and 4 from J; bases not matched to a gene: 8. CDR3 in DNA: TGTGCCAGCAGTTACGCCGGGACAGGGAAAGGCTATGGCTACACCTTC. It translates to CASSYAGTGKGYGYTF.

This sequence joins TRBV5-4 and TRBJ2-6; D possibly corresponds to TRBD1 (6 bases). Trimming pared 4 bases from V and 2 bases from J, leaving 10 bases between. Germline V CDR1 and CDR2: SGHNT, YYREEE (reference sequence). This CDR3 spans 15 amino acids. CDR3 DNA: TGTGCCAGCAGCGGAACAGGGACTGGGGCCAACGTCCTGACTTTC. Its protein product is CASSGTGTGANVLTF.

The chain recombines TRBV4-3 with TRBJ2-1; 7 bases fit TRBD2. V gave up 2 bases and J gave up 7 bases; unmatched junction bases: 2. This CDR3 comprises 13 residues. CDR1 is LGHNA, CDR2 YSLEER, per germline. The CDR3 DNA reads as TGCGCCAGCAGCCAACTAGCGGCTAATGAGCAGTTCTTC. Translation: CASSQLAANEQFF.

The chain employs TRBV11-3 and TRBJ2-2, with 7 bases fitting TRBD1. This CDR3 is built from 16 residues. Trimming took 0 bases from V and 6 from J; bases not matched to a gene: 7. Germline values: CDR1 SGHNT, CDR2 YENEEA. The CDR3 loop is CASSLDLTGAAGELFF. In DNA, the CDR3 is TGTGCCAGCAGCTTAGACCTAACAGGGGCCGCCGGGGAGCTGTTTTTT.

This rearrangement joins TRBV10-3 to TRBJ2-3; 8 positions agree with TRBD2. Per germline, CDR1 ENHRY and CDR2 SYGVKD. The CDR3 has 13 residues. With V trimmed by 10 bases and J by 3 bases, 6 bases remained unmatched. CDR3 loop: CATNSGETDTQYF. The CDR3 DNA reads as TGTGCCACGAATAGCGGGGAAACAGATACGCAGTATTTT.

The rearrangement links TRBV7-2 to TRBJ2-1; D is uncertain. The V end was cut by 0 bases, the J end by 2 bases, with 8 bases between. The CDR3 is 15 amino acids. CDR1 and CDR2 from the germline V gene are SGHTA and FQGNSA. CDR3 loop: CASSLALGAYNEQFF. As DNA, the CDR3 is TGTGCCAGCAGCTTAGCACTGGGCGCCTACAATGAGCAGTTCTTC.

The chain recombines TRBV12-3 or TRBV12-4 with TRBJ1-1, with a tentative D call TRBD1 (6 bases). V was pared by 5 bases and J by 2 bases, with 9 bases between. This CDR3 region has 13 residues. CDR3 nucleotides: TGTGCCAGCAGTGTACAGGGAAACACTGAAGCTTTCTTT. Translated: CASSVQGNTEAFF.